This T cell receptor (beta chain) was identified during a study of cytomegalovirus exposure and HLA in healthy donors (dated by TCRdb to the late 2010s). At the level of the whole study: According to an earlier analysis of several hundred of the donors, about 179 million T cells yielded 100 million or so unique TCR beta sequences and 276 Gb of sequence data. Roughly 300 gigabases of sequencing data and 91 million or so unique TCR sequences made up an early release that covered over 550 HLA-typed donors. Among the roughly 400 genotyped donors, about 85% belonged to the genetic ancestry cluster associated with self-reported Caucasian donors. The study aimed to test whether cataloging public T cell receptors could reveal signatures of past pathogen exposure. The study profiled the T cell repertoires of 500 to 800 subjects by immunosequencing and related them to cytomegalovirus serostatus. Besides the first cohort of more than 650 subjects, a separate validation cohort made up of 120 different subjects was used. To predict cytomegalovirus infection status, the study combined high-throughput TCR immunosequencing, statistical association of individual TCRs with disease status, and machine learning. In a later analysis, previously published TCR beta repertoires from 500 to 750 donors were re-analyzed and high-resolution HLA genotyping was added so that TCR occurrence patterns could be studied. In the later analysis, no new phenotypic data were used to find candidate immune exposures; instead, reliance was placed on TCR beta sequences and their occurrence across donors. In an earlier analysis of 500 to 650 of the donors, high-throughput TCR beta sequencing was used to judge whether each TCR beta V gene segment behaved as functional or pseudogenic. Donor age, sex, ethnicity and CMV serostatus were collected together with the repertoire data. A later genetic analysis took genome-wide SNP genotypes for about 55% of the roughly 700 donors and used that subset as a discovery cohort. All discovery cohort repertoires had been generated on a single sequencing platform. Both class I and class II loci were covered by HLA typing, at four-digit resolution. The number of donors typed differed by locus, with about 629-630 for A, B, C, DRB1 and DQB1, around 500 for DQA1, nearly 610 for DPA1, and approximately 470 for DPB1. A few DR-DQ haplotypes were treated as single units for association and clustering because of strong linkage in the cohort. Among roughly 370 genotyped donors of the cohort, an average of 235,054 unique TCR beta nucleotide sequences were sequenced per donor, roughly 18% of them non-productive. Beyond this particular receptor, the publication reports: Because some donors lacked HLA typing at each locus, the association tests relied only on the typed subset. While some public TCRs were present in many individuals, most TCR sequences turned up only very rarely across donors. A further reported finding was that TCR beta sequences accurately predicted the HLA-A and HLA-B alleles for most subjects in the first cohort. According to a later genetic analysis, donors in an Asian-associated ancestry cluster had fewer N-insertions in productive TCRs than the approximately 690-donor mean. For the cohort, immune exposure information was limited to CMV serostatus. In a later analysis, HLA-associated TCR beta chains showed more clonal expansion and lower generation probabilities than non-associated chains that were equally common. Correlated functional status among segregating V segments might reflect linkage disequilibrium, but an unknown experimental factor could not be ruled out. A later analysis found that most CMV-associated TCR beta chains appeared HLA-restricted, with HLA associations seemingly driven largely by CMV exposure. Some IMGT-functional V segments, including TRBV6-2 and TRBV6-3, could not be told apart with the 87-base-pair reads, so those segments were excluded. In an earlier analysis of some 640 of the donors, most TCR beta V segments were observed in productive rearrangements about 87% or about 30% of the time, broadly matching IMGT annotations. In vitro tests confirmed that three of the cytomegalovirus-associated TCR beta chains recognize cytomegalovirus antigens. A total of about 180 TCR beta chains were listed by the study as associated with cytomegalovirus. Presence/absence analyses assumed roughly uniform sequencing depth across donors, an assumption that may not hold. Strong co-occurrence of HLA alleles, especially DR and DQ, made assigning TCR associations to individual alleles difficult. The authors suggested that the approach could potentially be extended to other disease states and immunological phenotypes. Several of the top co-occurrence clusters appeared to be linked to parvovirus B19, influenza, CMV and Epstein-Barr virus, according to a later analysis. A cluster of highly shared sequence variants was judged likely to represent a technical artifact of the sequencing pipeline. In this cohort, only TCR beta chains were sequenced, and detectable features were limited by the absence of alpha or paired-chain data. In both the original and validation cohorts, the classifier was reported to diagnose cytomegalovirus status with high specificity and sensitivity. A later genetic analysis associated a missense DCLRE1C variant with V-gene and J-gene trimming of TCR beta chains, and an independent cohort replicated the association. In a later analysis, around 17,000 TCR beta sequences were associated with specific HLA alleles at a false discovery rate of 0.05. According to a later analysis, TCR association rates differed among HLA loci, with DRB1 alleles showing the most associated TCRs and HLA-C alleles showing the fewest. The earlier analysis of some 560 of the donors excluded seventeen rarely observed V segments, including chromosome 9 orphons, because counts were too low.

Counted from cysteine to phenylalanine, this CDR3 has 18 amino acids. Left in the record is the CDR3 DNA by itself, 54 bases read in frame from the first base. CDR1 SGHTA and CDR2 FQGNSA were looked up in the germline V gene. At the junction V is shortened by 0 bases and J by 5 bases; bases outside the gene matches: 14. The cohort comprised 670 or so healthy bone marrow donors. At the time of sampling, all cohort members were nominally healthy, though unrecorded immune exposures were likely present. The donor was CMV seropositive and was included in the group of some 290 seropositive cohort members. A peripheral blood sample was provided by each donor, and peripheral blood mononuclear cells were used for TCR beta sequencing. The Qiagen DNeasy Blood Extraction Kit was used to extract genomic DNA from the blood cell samples. Library preparation used the immunoSEQ multiplex PCR assay. A mixture of 60 forward primers for TCR Vbeta segments and 13 reverse primers for TCR Jbeta segments was used in the multiplex PCR. A multiplex PCR assay on genomic DNA amplified the CDR3 region of rearranged TCR beta genes. Amplified TCR beta libraries were sequenced as 87-base-pair reads on the Illumina HiSeq System. Processing in the source paper ran as follows. In a later analysis, about 80 million unique TCR beta chains were counted across the roughly 670 repertoires, and roughly 10 million of these chains were shared by at least two donors. Raw reads were error-corrected and collapsed into unique sequences by a nearest-neighbor algorithm in which closely related sequences were merged to remove PCR and sequencing errors. Alignment of CDR3 sequences to IMGT reference sequences was used to assign V, D and J gene segments. Each retained sequence needed at least a six-nucleotide match to both a V gene segment and a J gene segment. Rearrangements were classified as productive when the CDR3 lacked stop codons and remained in frame with V and J, and all other rearrangements were classified as non-productive. Following IMGT convention, CDR3 was defined as the stretch from the second conserved V-encoded cysteine up to the conserved J-encoded phenylalanine. Sequences without an unambiguous match to a single V gene segment were excluded from the earlier analysis of almost 600 of the donors. In an earlier analysis of 587 of the donors, V segments were called functional above 56.7% productive rearrangements and were called segregating when the between-donor standard deviation exceeded 5%. A statistical classification framework was built to diagnose cytomegalovirus status from the catalog of TCR beta chain sequences. A later analysis assigned V and J genes by comparing TCR nucleotide sequences with IMGT/GENE-DB human TR gene sequences. Using the TCRdist pipeline, a later analysis assigned CDR3 sequences along with most-parsimonious VDJ recombination scenarios. A later analysis defined each TCR beta chain by its CDR3 amino acid sequence plus V-gene family, and excluded reads lacking a unique V-gene family. A later analysis removed roughly 590 highly shared, low-generation-probability nucleotide sequences to deal with suspected cross-contamination and a sequencing artifact. A later analysis calculated a clonal expansion index for each public chain from normalized within-repertoire ranks of inferred template counts. Generation probabilities in a later analysis came from a VDJ recombination model fitted to out-of-frame rearrangements, and those results were checked against IGoR. In a later analysis, hypergeometric tests were used to score TCR-TCR, TCR-HLA and TCR-CMV co-occurrence, with a repertoire-size bias correction applied to TCR pairs. False discovery rates were estimated in a later analysis by permuting HLA or CMV assignments 20 times. In a later analysis, co-occurring TCRs were grouped using DBSCAN, and TCRdist sequence similarity was added for clustering within HLA-allele-positive subsets. Repertoires with fewer than 30,000 or more than 120,000 public chains were left out of co-occurrence clustering, as were a handful of repertoires with anomalous nucleotide sharing. Held by TCRdb, this immuneACCESS table contains in-frame sequences only and omits some clones. Under half of the omission traces to an unresolved V gene where checked; the cause of the rest is unknown. The V and J calls and clone size come from that table; D and trimming were worked out from the DNA. In this sample the table shows tens of thousands of clones, 60% to 75% of which occur a single time. The leading ten clones occupy roughly 15% of the sample.

To note about this clone: Its recognized antigen is unknown. No quality values exist for individual bases; no much larger clone is one base distant.

Material for sequencing was PBMCs. This receptor was taken from a male donor in good health and CMV-seropositive. The V and J genes are TRBV7-2 and TRBJ2-5, and TRBD2 matches 8 of the central bases. The base sequence is TGTGCCAGCAGCTTAGCGCATGGGAGTGGGACTAGAGTGGAGACCCAGTACTTC. The encoded protein is CASSLAHGSGTRVETQYF.